The clone carrying this TCR beta chain was observed many times. Its antigen is unidentified. With 3 bases clipped from V and 4 bases from J, the junction kept 5 bases outside the gene matches. This CDR3 is 14 amino acids long. Per germline, CDR1 DFQATT and CDR2 SNEGSKA (reference sequence). Unique molecular identifiers were built into the TCRbeta library. From the PCR reads, TCRdb called clonotypes with MiXCR, one entry per CDR3 protein. The sample has 780,000 or so distinct CDR3 sequences, about 15% seen once. This sample is drawn from a study of T-cell reconstitution after alpha-beta-depleted transplantation in children. Broader study findings: Surviving thymic progenitors and recipient T cells were the source of high TCRbeta diversity at day 60 in some patients. Reportedly, alpha-beta T cells present about two months post-transplant originated from several hundred expanded clones of graft origin. It was newly produced T cells that mostly accounted for T-cell counts and diversity one year after transplant.

This receptor was obtained from a male patient younger than 18 who had a stem cell transplant for acute lymphoblastic leukemia, so the T cells may come from the graft donor. The gene calls are TRBV20-1 and TRBJ2-5, with 10 bases fitting TRBD1. This specimen consisted of PBMCs, mostly from graft donor cells, obtained 360 days after TCRalphabeta/CD19-depleted stem cell transplant. CDR3 loop: CSASDRGLGETQYF. The CDR3 bases are TGCAGTGCTAGTGACAGGGGGCTGGGAGAGACCCAGTACTTC.